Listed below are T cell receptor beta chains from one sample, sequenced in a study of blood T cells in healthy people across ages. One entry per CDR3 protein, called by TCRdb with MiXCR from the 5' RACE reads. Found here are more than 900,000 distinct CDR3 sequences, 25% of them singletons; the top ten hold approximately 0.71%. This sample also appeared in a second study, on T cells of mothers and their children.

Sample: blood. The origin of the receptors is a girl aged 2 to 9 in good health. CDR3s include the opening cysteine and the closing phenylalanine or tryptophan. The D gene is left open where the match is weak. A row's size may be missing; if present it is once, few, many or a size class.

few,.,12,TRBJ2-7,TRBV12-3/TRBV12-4,CASTSSNYEQYF,TGTGCCAGCACCTCTTCAAACTACGAGCAGTACTTC
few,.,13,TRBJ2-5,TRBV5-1,CVSSLEGQETQYF,TGCGTCAGCAGCTTGGAGGGGCAAGAGACCCAGTACTTC
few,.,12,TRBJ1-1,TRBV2,CASTIKSGGAFF,TGTGCCAGCACGATTAAGTCTGGGGGAGCTTTCTTT
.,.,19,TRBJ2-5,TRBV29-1,CSVVDVGYTLPSTQETQYF,TGCAGCGTTGTAGATGTGGGGTACACTCTTCCTTCGACCCAAGAGACCCAGTACTTC
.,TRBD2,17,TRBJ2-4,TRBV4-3,CASSQDLAGGLGNIQYF,TGCGCCAGCAGCCAAGATTTGGCGGGGGGGCTGGGAAACATTCAGTACTTC
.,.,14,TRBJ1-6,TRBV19,CASSTGQSNSPLHF,TGTGCCAGTAGTACAGGACAGTCCAATTCACCCCTCCACTTT
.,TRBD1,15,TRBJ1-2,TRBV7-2,CASSLRLTGSKGYTF,TGTGCCAGCAGCTTAAGGCTGACAGGGTCGAAGGGCTACACCTTC
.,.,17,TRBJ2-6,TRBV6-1,CASSLASPTRGANVLTF,TGTGCCAGCAGTCTAGCTAGCCCCACGCGGGGGGCCAACGTCCTGACTTTC
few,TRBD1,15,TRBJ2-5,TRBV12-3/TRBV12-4,CASRPGQGFQETQYF,TGTGCCAGCAGACCGGGACAGGGATTCCAAGAGACCCAGTACTTC
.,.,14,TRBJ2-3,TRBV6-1,CASSVYSSRDTQYF,TGTGCCAGCAGTGTATACAGTAGTCGAGATACGCAGTATTTT
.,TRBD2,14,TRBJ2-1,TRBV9,CASGSGTSVHEQFF,TGTGCCAGCGGTTCCGGGACTAGCGTACATGAGCAGTTCTTC
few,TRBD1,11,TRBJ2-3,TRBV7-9,CASSLDRGQYF,TGTGCCAGCAGCTTGGACAGGGGGCAGTATTTT
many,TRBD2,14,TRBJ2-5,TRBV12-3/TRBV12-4,CASSPTSSQETQYF,TGTGCCAGCAGTCCGACTAGCAGCCAAGAGACCCAGTACTTC
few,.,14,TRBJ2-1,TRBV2,CVATHFTSYNEQFF,TGTGTCGCGACACACTTCACCTCCTACAATGAGCAGTTCTTC
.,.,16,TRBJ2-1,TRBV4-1,CASSQVPPGAYNEQFF,TGCGCCAGCAGCCAAGTCCCCCCCGGGGCCTATAATGAGCAGTTCTTC
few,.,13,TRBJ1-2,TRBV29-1,CSVVFVTDYGYTF,TGCAGCGTTGTGTTCGTGACGGACTATGGCTACACCTTC
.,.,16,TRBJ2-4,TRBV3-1,CASSTRTALAKNIQYF,TGTGCCAGCAGCACACGGACAGCGCTAGCCAAAAACATTCAGTACTTC
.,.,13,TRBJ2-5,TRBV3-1,CASSHAAQETQYF,TGTGCCAGCAGCCACGCAGCGCAAGAGACCCAGTACTTC
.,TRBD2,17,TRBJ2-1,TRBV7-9,CASSWTLSGNSYNEQFF,TGTGCCAGCAGCTGGACTTTGAGCGGGAACTCCTACAATGAGCAGTTCTTC
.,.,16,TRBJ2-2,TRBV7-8,CASSPQTRLHTGELFF,TGTGCCAGCAGCCCGCAGACAAGACTTCACACCGGGGAGCTGTTTTTT
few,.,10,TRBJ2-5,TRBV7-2,CASMRETQYF,TGTGCCAGCATGCGGGAGACCCAGTACTTC
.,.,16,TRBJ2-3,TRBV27,CASSFLPGSSTDTQYF,TGTGCCAGCAGTTTCCTACCGGGGTCTAGCACAGATACGCAGTATTTT
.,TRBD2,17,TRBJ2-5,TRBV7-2,CASSLPKPGLALVAQYF,TGTGCCAGCAGCTTGCCCAAACCGGGACTAGCCCTAGTGGCCCAGTACTTC
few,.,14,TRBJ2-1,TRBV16,CASSPVRNYNEQFF,TGTGCCAGCAGTCCAGTCAGGAATTACAATGAGCAGTTCTTC
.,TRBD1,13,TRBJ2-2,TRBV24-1,CATRQGVTGELFF,TGTGCCACCAGGCAGGGGGTCACCGGGGAGCTGTTTTTT
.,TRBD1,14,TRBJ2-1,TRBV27,CASSLKYDRDEQFF,TGTGCCAGCAGTTTAAAATATGACAGGGATGAGCAGTTCTTC
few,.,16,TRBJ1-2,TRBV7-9,CASSLSGGSGPGGYTF,TGTGCCAGCAGCTTATCCGGAGGGAGCGGTCCTGGTGGCTACACCTTC
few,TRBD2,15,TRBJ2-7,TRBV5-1,CASSRLAGYSYEQYF,TGCGCCAGCAGCAGACTAGCGGGGTACTCCTACGAGCAGTACTTC
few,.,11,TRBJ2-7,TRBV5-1,CASSFGCEQYF,TGCGCCAGCAGCTTCGGATGCGAGCAGTACTTC
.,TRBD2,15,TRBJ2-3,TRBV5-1,CASSTSGTSGDTQYF,TGCGCCAGCAGCACGTCCGGGACTAGCGGGGATACGCAGTATTTT
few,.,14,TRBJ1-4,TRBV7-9,CASSSRDTNEKLFF,TGTGCCAGCAGTTCAAGGGACACTAATGAAAAACTGTTTTTT
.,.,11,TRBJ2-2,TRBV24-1,CAASYTGELFF,TGTGCCGCCAGTTACACCGGGGAGCTGTTTTTT
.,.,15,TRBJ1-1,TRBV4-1,CASSQGSHPNTEAFF,TGCGCCAGCAGCCAAGGGAGCCACCCGAACACTGAAGCTTTCTTT
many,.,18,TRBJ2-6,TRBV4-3,CASSQDRPVGAGANVLTF,TGCGCCAGCAGCCAAGATCGCCCGGTGGGCGCTGGGGCCAACGTCCTGACTTTC
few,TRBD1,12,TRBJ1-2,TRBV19,CASETGVDGYTF,TGTGCCAGTGAGACAGGGGTCGATGGCTACACCTTC
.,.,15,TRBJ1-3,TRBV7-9,CASSRTVLGGNTIYF,TGTGCCAGCAGCCGCACGGTACTTGGTGGAAACACCATATATTTT